The sample holds many counts of the clone carrying this TCR beta chain. The data originate from a study of T cells after yellow fever vaccination. Via MiXCR, TCRdb re-called the 5' RACE reads, giving one row per CDR3 protein. This sample has fewer than 350,000 distinct CDR3 sequences, with approximately 4.3% found just once. Germline V gene data show CDR1 as SNHLY and CDR2 as FYNNEI. CDR3 length equals 14 residues. V lost 3 bases and J lost 12, with 15 bases in between. This chain links TRBV2 with TRBJ1-6, with D hard to call. The sequence derives from a man aged 18-30 years who received the YFV17D yellow fever vaccine. The sequencing used PBMCs, collected 15 days after the yellow fever booster vaccination. The CDR3 DNA reads as TGTGCCAGCAGTGATTACGGGCTGGAAAGACCCCTCCACTTT. This encodes CASSDYGLERPLHF.